Listed here are 29 T cell receptor beta chains from one sample, sequenced in a study of cytomegalovirus exposure and HLA in healthy donors. The primer mix had 60 Vbeta and 13 Jbeta primers. The protocol was immunoSEQ multiplex PCR, while the TCRdb copy is restricted to in-frame clones and leaves out a portion. The data show about 190,000 clones, less than 90% seen once. Sequencing was done on a sample of PBMCs. The receptors come from a man aged 45-60 years in good health and CMV-seronegative.

J is TRBJ2-7 and V is TRBV5-1; 10 bases map to TRBD1. Germline CDR1 and CDR2: SGHRS and YFSETQ. Trimming at V came to 4 bases and at J to 2 bases, leaving 6 bases not matched to a gene. This CDR3 region has 15 residues. The CDR3 coding sequence is TGCGCCAGCAGCGAGGTAGACAGGGGGCCCTACGAGCAGTACTTC. This translates into CASSEVDRGPYEQYF.

The chain uses TRBV7-8 and TRBJ2-7; 7 bases align to TRBD2. The CDR3 runs 15 residues. Germline CDR1 and CDR2: SGHVS and FQNEAQ. Trimming removed 5 bases from V and 1 base from J; junction bases left unmatched: 8. The DNA of the CDR3 is TGTGCCAGCAGCACCGGGACTACCGAGTCCTACGAGCAGTACTTC. Its protein product is CASSTGTTESYEQYF.

Here the CDR3 reads CASSFSGREANEQFF. DNA for the CDR3: TGTGCCAGCAGCTTCAGCGGGAGGGAGGCCAATGAGCAGTTCTTC. This chain joins TRBV5-5 and TRBJ2-1; TRBD2 aligns across 10 bases. The junction had 5 bases not matched to a gene; V was cut back by 2 bases and J by 6 bases. The CDR3 spans 15 residues. Germline V gene sequence: CDR1 SGHKS, CDR2 YYEKEE (reference sequence).

The chain uses TRBV6-6 and TRBJ2-1; the D is unclear. The CDR3 is made up of 13 amino acids. Trimming removed 6 bases at V and 5 bases at J, with 11 bases between. CDR1 and CDR2 (germline): MNHNY, SVGAGI (reference sequence). DNA for the CDR3: TGTGCCAGCAGCGGAGCCCCGAACAATGAGCAGTTCTTC. It encodes CASSGAPNNEQFF.

The V and J genes are TRBV10-3 and TRBJ1-2; 11 bases agree with TRBD1. Losses at the gene ends were 6 bases for V and 7 bases for J; bases not matched to a gene: 10. The germline CDR1 and CDR2 sequences are ENHRY and SYGVKD. This CDR3 comprises 15 residues. The CDR3 nucleotides are TGTGCCATCAGCCCCGGGACAGGGGGTTTAAGTGGCTACACCTTC. This sequence encodes CAISPGTGGLSGYTF.

The genes are TRBV7-3 and TRBJ2-3; D call uncertain. Trimming stripped 4 bases from V and 6 bases from J, with 11 bases between. Germline CDR1 reads SGHTA; CDR2 reads FQGTGA. The CDR3 contains 13 residues. CDR3 coding DNA: TGTGCCAGCAGCTCGAGGTTGACTGATACGCAGTATTTT. This sequence encodes CASSSRLTDTQYF.

The V gene is TRBV28, the J gene TRBJ1-5, with a tentative D call TRBD1 (6 bases). The CDR3 contains 16 residues. Germline CDR1 and CDR2: MDHEN and SYDVKM. V dropped 4 bases and J dropped 2 bases, with 15 bases sitting between them. CDR3 coding DNA: TGTGCCAGCAGTTCAAGGGGACACTATGGCAATCAGCCCCAGCATTTT. It is translated as CASSSRGHYGNQPQHF.

This clone was detected only once. The chain combines TRBV19 with TRBJ2-5; the match to TRBD1 covers 8 bases. The V and J ends lost 8 bases and 0 bases, in that order; junction bases with no gene match: 8. The CDR3 length is 15 residues. Germline V gives CDR1 LNHDA, CDR2 SQIVND (reference sequence). The CDR3 coding sequence is TGTGCCAGTTACCCGGGACAGGTTTACCAAGAGACCCAGTACTTC. Translating gives CASYPGQVYQETQYF.

The chain uses TRBV18 and TRBJ2-6; D possibly corresponds to TRBD1 (6 bases). Germline V gene sequence: CDR1 KGHSH, CDR2 LQKENI. V was pared by 4 bases and J by 0 bases, with 13 bases between. The CDR3 loop spans 17 amino acids. As DNA, the CDR3 is TGTGCCAGCTCACTGGGACATGTCGTCTCTGGGGCCAACGTCCTGACTTTC. Translating it yields CASSLGHVVSGANVLTF.

The rearrangement uses TRBV10-3 and TRBJ2-7, with 8 bases fitting TRBD2. The ends lost 6 bases at V and 3 bases at J; junction bases unmatched: 13. Germline V lookup: CDR1 ENHRY, CDR2 SYGVKD. The CDR3 sequence is 16 residues long. CDR3 sequence: CAISRALGSGSYEQYF. The CDR3 DNA follows: TGTGCCATCAGCCGCGCTCTAGGCAGCGGGAGCTACGAGCAGTACTTC.

The V call is TRBV7-9, the J call TRBJ1-4; 8 bases map to TRBD1. Germline assignment: CDR1 SEHNR and CDR2 FQNEAQ (reference sequence). Trimming took 0 bases from V and 8 from J; bases not matched to a gene: 5. The CDR3 is 15 amino acids. DNA for the CDR3: TGTGCCAGCAGCTTAGCTGCGCGACAGGGGGAAAAACTGTTTTTT. Translating it yields CASSLAARQGEKLFF.

The chain couples TRBV7-2 to TRBJ2-7; D perhaps matches TRBD2 (7 bases). The CDR3 length is 17 residues. Per germline, CDR1 SGHTA and CDR2 FQGNSA. Trimming cost V 7 bases and J 2 bases, with 24 bases left between them. The CDR3 loop reads CASTQGRLTGGPYEQYF. The CDR3 bases are TGTGCCAGCACCCAGGGCAGATTGACGGGGGGCCCCTACGAGCAGTACTTC.

This chain joins TRBV29-1 and TRBJ1-2; TRBD1 matches at 8 bases. This CDR3 is built from 13 residues. Germline V CDR1 and CDR2: SQVTM, ANQGSEA. V dropped 3 bases and J dropped 8; count of bases not matched to a gene: 8. The CDR3 is CSVDSQGAGGYTF. The CDR3, as DNA: TGCAGCGTTGACAGTCAGGGGGCGGGAGGCTACACCTTC.

The chain recombines TRBV18 with TRBJ1-4, with unresolved D. Germline V gene lookup returns CDR1 KGHSH and CDR2 LQKENI. Trimming pared 3 bases from V and 0 bases from J, leaving 5 bases between. This CDR3 comprises 14 residues. CDR3 amino acids: CASSPPATNEKLFF. The CDR3 nucleotides are TGTGCCAGCTCACCTCCAGCAACTAATGAAAAACTGTTTTTT.

The chain has TRBV19 and TRBJ1-5; D unclear. The germline V gene encodes CDR1 LNHDA and CDR2 SQIVND (reference sequence). V lost 0 bases, J lost 1 base, and 10 bases lay in between. The CDR3 totals 16 residues. The CDR3 DNA is TGTGCCAGTAGTATAGATCACCCGGGAAGCAATCAGCCCCAGCATTTT. It specifies CASSIDHPGSNQPQHF.

The gene calls are TRBV6-1 and TRBJ1-4; D perhaps matches TRBD1 (6 bases). The V end lost 5 bases, the J end lost 5 bases, and 15 bases lay between the germline ends. Germline V CDR1 and CDR2: MNHNS, SASEGT. The CDR3 loop spans 15 amino acids. CDR3 sequence (DNA): TGTGCCAGCAGTAGAACAGGGCGGTCGAATGAAAAACTGTTTTTT. This codes for CASSRTGRSNEKLFF.

This sequence joins TRBV4-2 and TRBJ1-2; D unresolved. V lost 3 bases and J 2 bases, leaving 10 bases between the germline ends. Per the germline V gene, CDR1 is LGHNA and CDR2 is YNFKEQ. This CDR3 contains 14 residues. CDR3 in amino acids: CASSHYRENYGYTF. The DNA for the CDR3 is TGTGCCAGCAGCCATTACAGAGAAAACTATGGCTACACCTTC.

The rearrangement joins TRBV5-1 to TRBJ2-5, with a possible D match to TRBD1 (5 bases). The better agreement between TRBJ2-7 and the DNA end casts doubt on the J call. Germline loops: CDR1 SGHRS, CDR2 YFSETQ. The CDR3 is made up of 14 amino acids. CDR3: CASSLLGDSYEQYF. CDR3 coding DNA: TGCGCCAGCAGCTTGTTAGGGGACTCCTACGAGCAGTACTTC.

In its sample, this clone was seen once. The chain recombines TRBV7-9 with TRBJ1-5; 8 nucleotides align to TRBD1. CDR1 is SEHNR and CDR2 is FQNEAQ in the germline V gene (reference sequence). The V segment lost 0 bases and the J segment 5 bases; nucleotides outside the gene matches: 9. This CDR3 contains 17 residues. In DNA form, the CDR3 reads TGTGCCAGCAGCTTAGCACCAGGACAGGGAGGGGATCAGCCCCAGCATTTT. The encoded protein is CASSLAPGQGGDQPQHF.

The CDR3: CASSLRTSGSYEQYF. Written as DNA, the CDR3 is TGTGCCAGCAGCCTGCGGACTAGCGGGAGCTACGAGCAGTACTTC. V usage is TRBV13 and J usage is TRBJ2-5; 13 bases match TRBD2. TRBJ2-7 matches the DNA end more closely, so the J call is doubtful. Germline CDR1 PRHDT, CDR2 FYEKMQ (reference sequence). This CDR3 region has 15 residues.

The chain employs TRBV18 and TRBJ2-6, with TRBD1 identical over 12 bases. V lost 3 bases to trimming and J lost 4 bases; unmatched junction nucleotides: 10. CDR1 is KGHSH, CDR2 LQKENI, per germline. The CDR3 contains 19 residues. Here the CDR3 DNA reads TGTGCCAGCTCACCCAACCCGGGACAGGGGGCAATCGGGGCCAACGTCCTGACTTTC. Its protein is CASSPNPGQGAIGANVLTF.

This rearrangement joins TRBV29-1 to TRBJ1-2, with TRBD1 matching over 8 bases. This CDR3 has 14 amino acids. Per the germline V gene, CDR1 is SQVTM and CDR2 is ANQGSEA. V trimming: 0 bases; J trimming: 8 bases; junction bases outside the gene matches: 8. The CDR3 spells CSVEDRQGARGYTF. DNA for the CDR3: TGCAGCGTTGAAGATCGCCAGGGGGCGCGGGGCTACACCTTC.

The chain couples TRBV28 to TRBJ2-1; 10 bases are shared with TRBD2. V shed 0 bases and J 7 bases; nucleotides not matched to a gene: 3. Germline CDR1 is MDHEN and CDR2 is SYDVKM. This CDR3 has 15 amino acids. CDR3 nucleotides: TGTGCCAGCAGTTTATGGAGCGGGAGGGGAAATGAGCAGTTCTTC. Its translation: CASSLWSGRGNEQFF.

The chain combines TRBV15 with TRBJ1-2, with TRBD1 identical over 9 bases. The CDR3 spans 14 residues. After removal of 0 bases from V and 7 bases from J, the junction contained 3 bases not matched to a gene. The germline V gene has CDR1 LNHNV and CDR2 YYDKDF (reference sequence). This CDR3 reads CATSRDRDRAGYTF. DNA for the CDR3: TGTGCCACCAGCAGAGATCGGGACAGGGCTGGCTACACCTTC. The full variable domain, with the rest looked up from reference TRBV15 and TRBJ1-2, is DAMVIQNPRYQVTQFGKPVTLSCSQTLNHNVMYWYQQKSSQAPKLLFHYYDKDFNNEADTPDNFQSRRPNTSFCFLDIRSPGLGDTAMYLCATSRDRDRAGYTFGSGTRLTVV.

This chain connects TRBV7-6 to TRBJ2-1, with D perhaps TRBD1 (6 bases). V was trimmed by 5 bases and J by 13 bases, leaving 21 bases between them. The germline gives CDR1 SGHVS, CDR2 FNYEAQ. CDR3 length: 14 residues. CDR3 nucleotides: TGTGCCAGCAGCCCTCCGCGAGGGACAAATCGACAGTTCTTC. Amino acids: CASSPPRGTNRQFF.

V and J are TRBV5-5 and TRBJ1-6; TRBD1 agrees at 10 bases. The CDR3 is 16 residues long. The germline V gene encodes CDR1 SGHKS and CDR2 YYEKEE (reference sequence). Losses at the gene ends were 4 bases for V and 3 bases for J; bases not matched to a gene: 4. The CDR3 bases are TGTGCCAGCAGCCCACGGGACAGGGGCTATAATTCACCCCTCCACTTT. It is translated as CASSPRDRGYNSPLHF.

V and J are TRBV6-4 and TRBJ2-7, with a tentative D call TRBD1 (6 bases). The V end was cut by 3 bases, the J end by 2 bases, with 11 bases between. The CDR3 length is 14 residues. Germline V gene sequence: CDR1 MRHNA, CDR2 SNTAGT. The CDR3 region has the DNA TGTGCCAGCAGTGAACAGGGTCAGCCCTACGAGCAGTACTTC. Translating it yields CASSEQGQPYEQYF.

The CDR3 here is CASRPRTGWDTGELFF. CDR3 bases: TGCGCCAGCAGACCCAGGACAGGTTGGGACACCGGGGAGCTGTTTTTT. The rearrangement joins TRBV5-1 to TRBJ2-2; TRBD1 matches at 7 bases. Trimming took 5 bases from V and 3 from J; bases not matched to a gene: 10. This CDR3 is 16 amino acids long. CDR1 is SGHRS, CDR2 YFSETQ, per germline.

The genes are TRBV25-1 and TRBJ2-2; 8 bases match TRBD1. Per germline, CDR1 MGHDK and CDR2 SYGVNS. This CDR3 spans 13 amino acids. Losses at the gene ends were 6 bases for V and 6 bases for J; bases not matched to a gene: 3. The CDR3 sequence: CASRDRESGELFF. CDR3 nucleotides: TGTGCCAGCAGGGACAGGGAATCCGGGGAGCTGTTTTTT.